The present T cell receptor beta chain was sequenced within a study of blood T cell repertoires in COVID-19. On the study more broadly: Samples of COVID-19 (acute and convalescent) were obtained from the United States, Italy and Spain. The analysed material was cDNA or gDNA that came from T cells, B-cell-depleted T cells, or PBMCs.

In the study's own analysis: From reference gene primer amplification, estimates of nucleated cell counts were derived. Measured with immunoSEQ multiplex PCR; TCRdb has only the in-frame clones, and not every one. V and J calls and clone size come straight from that table; D and trimming were deduced from the DNA. This sample has roughly 150,000 clones, with about nine tenths found just once. Germline-derived CDR1 and CDR2 are SGHAT and FQNNGV. This CDR3 is 17 amino acids long. V was shortened by 1 base and J by 6 bases, with 19 bases between the two germline ends. The sample consisted of peripheral blood. This TCR was recovered from a man aged 55 to 70 with active or convalescent COVID-19. V gene TRBV11-2 combines with J gene TRBJ1-5, with D possibly being TRBD1 (6 bases). The CDR3 loop is CASSLGLGRGRFQPQHF. The CDR3 coding sequence is TGTGCCAGCAGCTTAGGGTTGGGCAGGGGTAGGTTTCAGCCCCAGCATTTT.